What follows describes a single TCR beta chain. Its antigen is unidentified. The data derive from a study of early stage breast cancer tumors. Study at large: Average read coverage per sample was 9 to 10-fold. Notes on the study in general: Tumor and normal breast were distinguished via blood comparison in most of the 16 patients. Functional markers like CD4, CD8 and FOXP3 were missed in bulk sequencing.

Profiled with immunoSEQ multiplex PCR; TCRdb holds only in-frame clones, not every one. Of approximately 31,000 clones listed, roughly four fifths are singletons. V was pared by 4 bases and J by 4 bases, with 14 bases between. This CDR3 region has 15 residues. The clonotype was recovered from a person aged 25 to 45 with breast cancer. V gene TRBV23-1 combines with J gene TRBJ1-5; D unresolved. TRBV23-1 is designated an ORF whose function remains uncertain. Sequencing used breast tumor tissue. The CDR3 nucleotides are TGCGCCAGCAGTCCGGACCTCGCTGGGAATCAGCCCCAGCATTTT. Amino acid sequence: CASSPDLAGNQPQHF.